This record concerns one T cell receptor beta chain sequence. This CDR3 is built from 15 residues. CDR1 is SGHTA and CDR2 is FQGNSA in the germline V gene. The trim removed 1 base at V and 4 bases at J, leaving 4 bases unmatched. This sample stems from a study of T cell responses to AZD1222 COVID-19 vaccine. Using immunoSEQ multiplex PCR, the repertoire was profiled, and TCRdb retains in-frame clones only, with some absent. The data show 90,000 to 100,000 clones, with 85% seen just once and 4.5% to 5% held by the top ten. The chain joins TRBV7-2 to TRBJ2-7; 10 nucleotides align to TRBD1. This TCR was recovered from an adult who received the AZD1222 COVID-19 vaccine. Specimen: peripheral blood, collected 28 days after the second AZD1222 dose. CDR3 amino acids: CASSLVGQGVYEQYF. The CDR3 DNA reads TGTGCCAGCAGCTTAGTTGGACAGGGGGTATACGAGCAGTACTTC.